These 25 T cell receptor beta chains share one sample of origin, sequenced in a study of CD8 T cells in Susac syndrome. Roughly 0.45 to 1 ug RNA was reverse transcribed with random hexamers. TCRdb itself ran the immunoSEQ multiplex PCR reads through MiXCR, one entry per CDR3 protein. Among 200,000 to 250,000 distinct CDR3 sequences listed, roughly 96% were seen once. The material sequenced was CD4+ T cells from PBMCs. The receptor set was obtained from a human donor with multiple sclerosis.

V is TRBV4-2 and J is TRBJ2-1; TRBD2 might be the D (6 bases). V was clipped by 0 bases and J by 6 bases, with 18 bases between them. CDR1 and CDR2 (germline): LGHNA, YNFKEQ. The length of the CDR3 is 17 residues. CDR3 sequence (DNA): TGTGCCAGCAGCCAAGAAAGTCGCGGGGTTGATGGCAATGAGCAGTTCTTC. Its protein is CASSQESRGVDGNEQFF.

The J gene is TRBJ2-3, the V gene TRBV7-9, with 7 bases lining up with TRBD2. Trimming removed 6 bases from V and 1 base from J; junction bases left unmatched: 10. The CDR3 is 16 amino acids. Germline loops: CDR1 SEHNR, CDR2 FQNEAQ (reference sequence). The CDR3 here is CASRKRRGSGTDTQYF. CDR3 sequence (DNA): TGTGCCAGCAGAAAGAGGCGGGGGTCTGGCACAGATACGCAGTATTTT.

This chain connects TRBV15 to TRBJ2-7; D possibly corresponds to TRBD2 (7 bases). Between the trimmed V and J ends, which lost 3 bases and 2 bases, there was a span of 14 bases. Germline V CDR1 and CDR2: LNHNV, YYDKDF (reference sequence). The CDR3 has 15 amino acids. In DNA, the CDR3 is TGTGCCACCAGCAGTACCCGGGGGGCGGCCTACGAGCAGTACTTC. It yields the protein CATSSTRGAAYEQYF.

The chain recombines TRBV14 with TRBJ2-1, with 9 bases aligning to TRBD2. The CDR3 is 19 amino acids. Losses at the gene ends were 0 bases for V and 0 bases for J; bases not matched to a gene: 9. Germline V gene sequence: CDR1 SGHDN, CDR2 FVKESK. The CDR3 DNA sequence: TGTGCCAGCAGCCAAGACGTTAGCGGGGGATACTCCTCCTACAATGAGCAGTTCTTC. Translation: CASSQDVSGGYSSYNEQFF.

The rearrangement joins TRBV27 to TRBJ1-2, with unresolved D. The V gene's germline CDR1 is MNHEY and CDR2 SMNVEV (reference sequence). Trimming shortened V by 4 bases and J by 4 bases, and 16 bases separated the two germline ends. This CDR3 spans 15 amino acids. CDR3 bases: TGTGCCAGCAGTTCCACGGTGAGCCGCGCCTATGGCTACACCTTC. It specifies CASSSTVSRAYGYTF.

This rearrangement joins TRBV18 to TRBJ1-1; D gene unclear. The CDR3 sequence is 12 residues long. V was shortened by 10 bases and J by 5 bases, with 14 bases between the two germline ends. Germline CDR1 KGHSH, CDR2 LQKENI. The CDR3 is CATLSAATEAFF. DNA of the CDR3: TGTGCCACCCTTTCCGCGGCGACTGAAGCTTTCTTT.

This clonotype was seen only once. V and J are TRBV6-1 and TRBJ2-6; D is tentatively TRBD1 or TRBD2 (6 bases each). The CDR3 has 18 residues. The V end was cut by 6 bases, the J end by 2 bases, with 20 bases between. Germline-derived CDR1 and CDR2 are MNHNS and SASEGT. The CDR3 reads CASRVPKGGFTGANVLTF. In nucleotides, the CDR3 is TGTGCCAGCAGAGTCCCAAAGGGGGGCTTTACTGGGGCCAACGTCCTGACTTTC.

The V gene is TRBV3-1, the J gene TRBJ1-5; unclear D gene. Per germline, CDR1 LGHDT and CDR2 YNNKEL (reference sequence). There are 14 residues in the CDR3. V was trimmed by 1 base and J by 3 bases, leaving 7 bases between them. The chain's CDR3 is CASSQVGINQPQHF. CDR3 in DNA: TGTGCCAGCAGCCAAGTAGGGATCAATCAGCCCCAGCATTTT.

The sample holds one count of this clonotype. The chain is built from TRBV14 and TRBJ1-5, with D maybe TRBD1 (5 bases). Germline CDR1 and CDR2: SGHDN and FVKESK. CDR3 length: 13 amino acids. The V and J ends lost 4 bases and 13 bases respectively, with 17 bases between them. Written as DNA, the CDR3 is TGTGCCAGCAGCCCCGGGACGTCCTCCGAACAGCATTTT. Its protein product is CASSPGTSSEQHF.

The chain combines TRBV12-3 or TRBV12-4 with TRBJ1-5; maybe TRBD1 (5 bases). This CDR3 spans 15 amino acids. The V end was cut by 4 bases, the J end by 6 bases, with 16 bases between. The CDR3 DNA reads TGTGCCAGCAGTTGGGGCATGGGCAACTCTCAGCCCCAGCATTTT. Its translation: CASSWGMGNSQPQHF.

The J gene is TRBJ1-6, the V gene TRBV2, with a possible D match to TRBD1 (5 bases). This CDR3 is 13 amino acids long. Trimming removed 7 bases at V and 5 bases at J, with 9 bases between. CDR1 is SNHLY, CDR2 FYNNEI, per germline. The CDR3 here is CASKGTDNSPLHF. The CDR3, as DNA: TGTGCCAGCAAGGGGACGGATAATTCACCCCTCCACTTT.

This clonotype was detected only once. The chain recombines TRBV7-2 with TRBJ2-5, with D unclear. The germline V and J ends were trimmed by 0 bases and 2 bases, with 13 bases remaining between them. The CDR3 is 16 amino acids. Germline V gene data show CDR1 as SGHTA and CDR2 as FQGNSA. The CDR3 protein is CASSLASGAFQETQYF. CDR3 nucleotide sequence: TGTGCCAGCAGCTTAGCGTCCGGTGCGTTTCAAGAGACCCAGTACTTC. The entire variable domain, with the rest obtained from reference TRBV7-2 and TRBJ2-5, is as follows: GAGVSQSPSNKVTEKGKDVELRCDPISGHTALYWYRQSLGQGLEFLIYFQGNSAPDKSGLPSDRFSAERTGGSVSTLTIQRTQQEDSAVYLCASSLASGAFQETQYFGPGTRLLVL.

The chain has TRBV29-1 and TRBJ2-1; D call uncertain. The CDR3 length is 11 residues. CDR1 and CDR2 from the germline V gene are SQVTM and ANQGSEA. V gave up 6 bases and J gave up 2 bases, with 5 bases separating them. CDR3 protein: CSVYPYNEQFF. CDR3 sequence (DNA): TGCAGCGTATACCCCTACAATGAGCAGTTCTTC.

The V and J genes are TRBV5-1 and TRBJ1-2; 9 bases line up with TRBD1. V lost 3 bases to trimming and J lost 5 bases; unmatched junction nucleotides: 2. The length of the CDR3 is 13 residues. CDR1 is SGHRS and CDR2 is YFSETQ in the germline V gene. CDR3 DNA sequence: TGCGCCAGCAGCTCGGGACAGGGATATGGCTACACCTTC. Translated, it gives CASSSGQGYGYTF.

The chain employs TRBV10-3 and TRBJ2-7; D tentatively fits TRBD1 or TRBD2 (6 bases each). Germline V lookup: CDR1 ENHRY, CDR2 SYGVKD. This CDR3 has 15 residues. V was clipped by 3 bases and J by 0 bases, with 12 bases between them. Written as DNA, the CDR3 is TGTGCCATCAGTGACCTAGGGGGGCCCTCCTACGAGCAGTACTTC. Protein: CAISDLGGPSYEQYF.

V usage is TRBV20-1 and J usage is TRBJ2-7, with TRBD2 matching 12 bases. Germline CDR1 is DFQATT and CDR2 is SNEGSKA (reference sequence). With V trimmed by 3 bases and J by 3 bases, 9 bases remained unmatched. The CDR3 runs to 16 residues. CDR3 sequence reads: CSASRLMTSGGYEQYF. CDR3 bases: TGCAGTGCTAGCCGATTAATGACTAGCGGGGGCTACGAGCAGTACTTC.

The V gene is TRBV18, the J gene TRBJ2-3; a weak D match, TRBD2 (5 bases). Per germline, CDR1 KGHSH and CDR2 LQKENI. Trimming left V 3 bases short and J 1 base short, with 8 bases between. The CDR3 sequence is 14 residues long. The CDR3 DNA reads TGTGCCAGCTCACCGGCGGGCCGCACAGATACGCAGTATTTT. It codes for CASSPAGRTDTQYF.

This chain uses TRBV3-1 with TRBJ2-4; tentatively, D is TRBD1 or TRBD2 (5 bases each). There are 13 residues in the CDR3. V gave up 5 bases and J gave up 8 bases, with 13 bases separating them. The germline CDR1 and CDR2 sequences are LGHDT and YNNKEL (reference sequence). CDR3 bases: TGTGCCAGCAGCTCAATCCGAGGGGACATTCAGTACTTC. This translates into CASSSIRGDIQYF.

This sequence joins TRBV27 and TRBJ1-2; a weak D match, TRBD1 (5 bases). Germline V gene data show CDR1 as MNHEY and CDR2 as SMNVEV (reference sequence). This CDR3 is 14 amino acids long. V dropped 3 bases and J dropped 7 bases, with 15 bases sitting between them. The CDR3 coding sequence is TGTGCCAGCAGTTTTTGGGGCAGCGCTGGTGGCTACACCTTC. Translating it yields CASSFWGSAGGYTF.

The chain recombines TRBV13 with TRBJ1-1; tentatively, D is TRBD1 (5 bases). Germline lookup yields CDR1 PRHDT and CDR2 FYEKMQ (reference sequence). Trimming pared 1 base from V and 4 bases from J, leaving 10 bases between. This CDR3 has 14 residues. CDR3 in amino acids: CASSLVAGTTEAFF. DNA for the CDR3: TGTGCCAGCAGCTTAGTTGCAGGGACCACTGAAGCTTTCTTT.

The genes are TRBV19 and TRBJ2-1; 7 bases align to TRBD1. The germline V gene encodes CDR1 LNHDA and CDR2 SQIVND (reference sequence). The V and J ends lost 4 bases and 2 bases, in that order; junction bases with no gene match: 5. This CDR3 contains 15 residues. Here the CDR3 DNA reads TGTGCCAGTAGTACGACCGGGACAGCCTACAATGAGCAGTTCTTC. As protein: CASSTTGTAYNEQFF.

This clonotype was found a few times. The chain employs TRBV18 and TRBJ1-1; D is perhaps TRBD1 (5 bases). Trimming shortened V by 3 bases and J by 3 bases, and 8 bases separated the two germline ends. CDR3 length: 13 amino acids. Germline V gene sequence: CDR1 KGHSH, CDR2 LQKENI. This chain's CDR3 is CASSPQGYTEAFF. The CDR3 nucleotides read TGTGCCAGCTCACCTCAGGGCTACACTGAAGCTTTCTTT.

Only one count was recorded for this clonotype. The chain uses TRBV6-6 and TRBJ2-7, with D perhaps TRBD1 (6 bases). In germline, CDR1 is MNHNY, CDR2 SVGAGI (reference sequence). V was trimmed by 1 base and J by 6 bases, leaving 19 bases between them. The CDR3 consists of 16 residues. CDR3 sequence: CASSYLGQVSAIEQYF. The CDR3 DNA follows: TGTGCCAGCAGTTACTTGGGACAAGTAAGCGCAATCGAGCAGTACTTC.

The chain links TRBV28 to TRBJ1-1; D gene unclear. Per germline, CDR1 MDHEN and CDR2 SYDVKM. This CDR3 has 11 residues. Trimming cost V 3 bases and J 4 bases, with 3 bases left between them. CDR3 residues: CASSFRTEAFF. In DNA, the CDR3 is TGTGCCAGCAGTTTTCGCACTGAAGCTTTCTTT.

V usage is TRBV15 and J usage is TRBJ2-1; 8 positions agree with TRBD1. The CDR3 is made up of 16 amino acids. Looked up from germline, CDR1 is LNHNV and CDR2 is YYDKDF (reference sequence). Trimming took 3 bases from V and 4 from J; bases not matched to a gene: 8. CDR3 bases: TGTGCCACCAGCAGTGAGTCAGGGGGCGCGTACAATGAGCAGTTCTTC. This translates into CATSSESGGAYNEQFF.